This entry features one T cell receptor beta chain sequence. This entry belongs to a study of OX40 agonist ivuxolimab in advanced cancers. Across the whole study: Recorded diagnoses for dose-escalation patients were hepatocellular carcinoma, melanoma, renal cell or head and neck cancer.

Trimming left V 5 bases short and J 7 bases short, with 14 bases between. The CDR3 is made up of 13 amino acids. CDR1 is SEHNR, CDR2 FQNEAQ, per germline (reference sequence). The repertoire was sequenced with immunoSEQ multiplex PCR; TCRdb's copy has only in-frame clones and lacks some. The sample holds around 80,000 clones; more than 80% are singletons and the top ten take approximately 0.44%. This sequence originates from an adult with an advanced solid tumor such as melanoma, head and neck, liver or kidney cancer. The genes are TRBV7-9 and TRBJ1-1; D gene uncertain. The material was CD4+ or CD8+ T cells sorted from blood, obtained in a trial of the OX40 agonist ivuxolimab. The CDR3 sequence: CASSRAAGIEAFF. The CDR3 coding sequence is TGTGCCAGCAGCCGCGCGGCGGGTATTGAAGCTTTCTTT.